These T cell receptor beta chains were read from a single sample in a study of T cell repertoires in cytomegalovirus infection. One entry per CDR3 protein results from TCRdb running MiXCR on the reads. The sample lists roughly 230,000 distinct CDR3 sequences, approximately 15% occurring once. Sequencing input: CD8+ T cells from PBMCs. All receptors derive from a human donor in good health (CMV status not recorded). Some clones in this sample may be carry-over from other donors' samples. The CDR3 runs from the conserved cysteine through the conserved F or W. The D gene is left open where the match is weak. Size tells how often a clone was seen (once, few, many) or the class of an expanded clone, and some rows leave it out.

j_call d_call clone_size v_call cdr3_nt cdr3_aa
TRBJ2-7 NA NA TRBV5-4 TGTGCCAGCAGCTTGTCCGGACAGATCTACGAGCAGTACTTC CASSLSGQIYEQYF
TRBJ2-3 NA NA TRBV29-1 TGCAGCGTTGAGGGGGTAGATACGCAGTATTTT CSVEGVDTQYF
TRBJ1-5 TRBD1 NA TRBV5-6 TGTGCCAGCAGCCCGGGGACAGGAGAAAATCAGCCCCAGCATTTT CASSPGTGENQPQHF
TRBJ2-7 NA few TRBV6-1 TGTGCCAGCAGCGTAGCCTTCTTGACAGAGTCCTACGAGCAGTACTTC CASSVAFLTESYEQYF
TRBJ2-5 NA many TRBV7-2 TGTGCCAGCAGCTTGGACGTGTGGGGGCAAGAGACCCAGTACTTC CASSLDVWGQETQYF
TRBJ1-5 NA NA TRBV12-3/TRBV12-4 TGTGCCAGCAGTTTATTGTGGTCGGGGAGCAATCAGCCCCAGCATTTT CASSLLWSGSNQPQHF
TRBJ2-3 NA few TRBV28 TGTGCCAGCAGAGGGGGCGGGGGAGGCACAGATACGCAGTATTTT CASRGGGGGTDTQYF
TRBJ1-2 TRBD1 NA TRBV7-9 TGTGCCAGCAGCTTAGGAGGACAGGAAAACTATGGCTACACCTTC CASSLGGQENYGYTF
TRBJ2-2 NA few TRBV25-1 TGTGCCAGCAACCTAGCCGGGGAGCTGTTTTTT CASNLAGELFF
TRBJ2-5 NA NA TRBV7-9 TGTGCCAGCAGTCGTTCCACTCACCGAGGGGAGACCCAGTACTTC CASSRSTHRGETQYF
TRBJ1-1 NA NA TRBV5-5 TGTGCCAGCAGCTTGAAAGGACTGGGGAACACTGAAGCTTTCTTT CASSLKGLGNTEAFF
TRBJ2-2 NA NA TRBV6-5 TGTGCCAGCACGGGGTCATCGAACACCGGGGAGCTGTTTTTT CASTGSSNTGELFF
TRBJ2-7 NA NA TRBV28 TGTGCCAGTCGGGACATAGTGACCTACGAGCAGTACTTC CASRDIVTYEQYF
TRBJ1-1 NA NA TRBV6-1 TGTGCCAGCAGTGCCCGAATGACTGGAGGGACTGAAGCTTTCTTT CASSARMTGGTEAFF
TRBJ2-1 TRBD1 many TRBV6-2/TRBV6-3 TGTGCCAGCAGTTCCCCCTTCGACAGGGTCGAGGAGCAGTTCTTC CASSSPFDRVEEQFF